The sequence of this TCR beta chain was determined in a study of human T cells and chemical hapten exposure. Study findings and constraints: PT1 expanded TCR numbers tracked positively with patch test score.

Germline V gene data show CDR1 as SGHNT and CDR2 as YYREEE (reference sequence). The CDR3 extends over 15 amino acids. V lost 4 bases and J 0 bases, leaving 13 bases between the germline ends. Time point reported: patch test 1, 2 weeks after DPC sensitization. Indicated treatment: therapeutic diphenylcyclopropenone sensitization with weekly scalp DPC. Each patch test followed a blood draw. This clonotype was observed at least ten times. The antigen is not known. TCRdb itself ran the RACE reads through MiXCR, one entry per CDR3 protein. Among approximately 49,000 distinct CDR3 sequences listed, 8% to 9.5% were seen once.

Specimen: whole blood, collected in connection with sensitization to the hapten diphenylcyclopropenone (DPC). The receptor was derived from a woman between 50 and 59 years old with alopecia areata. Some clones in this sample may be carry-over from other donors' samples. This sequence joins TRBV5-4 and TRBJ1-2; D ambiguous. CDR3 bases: TGTGCCAGCAGCCCACCGAGTAAAGCTAACTATGGCTACACCTTC. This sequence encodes CASSPPSKANYGYTF.